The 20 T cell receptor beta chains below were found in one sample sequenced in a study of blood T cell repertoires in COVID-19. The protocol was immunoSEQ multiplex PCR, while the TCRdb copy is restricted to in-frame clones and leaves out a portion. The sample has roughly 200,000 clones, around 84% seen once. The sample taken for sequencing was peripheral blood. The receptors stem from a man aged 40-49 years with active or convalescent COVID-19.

The CDR3 sequence: CASSVGSESSYNSPLHF. CDR3 DNA: TGTGCCAGCAGCGTAGGGTCCGAGAGCTCCTATAATTCACCCCTCCACTTT. The J gene is TRBJ1-6, the V gene TRBV9; D is undetermined. The CDR3 extends over 17 amino acids. V gave up 0 bases and J gave up 0 bases, with 10 bases separating them. CDR1 is SGDLS and CDR2 is YYNGEE in the germline V gene.

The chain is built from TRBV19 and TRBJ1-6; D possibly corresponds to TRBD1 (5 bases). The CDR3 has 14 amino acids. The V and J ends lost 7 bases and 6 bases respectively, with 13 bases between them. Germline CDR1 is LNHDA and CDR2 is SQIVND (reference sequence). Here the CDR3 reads CASNWGLGNSPLHF. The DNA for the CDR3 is TGTGCCAGTAACTGGGGCTTGGGTAATTCACCCCTCCACTTT.

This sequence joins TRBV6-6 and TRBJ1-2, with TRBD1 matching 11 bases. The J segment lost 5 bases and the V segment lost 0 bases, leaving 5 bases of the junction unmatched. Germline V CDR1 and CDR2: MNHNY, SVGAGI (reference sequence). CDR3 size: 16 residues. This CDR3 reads CASSYSWGQGGYGYTF. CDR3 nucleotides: TGTGCCAGCAGTTACTCATGGGGACAGGGGGGTTATGGCTACACCTTC.

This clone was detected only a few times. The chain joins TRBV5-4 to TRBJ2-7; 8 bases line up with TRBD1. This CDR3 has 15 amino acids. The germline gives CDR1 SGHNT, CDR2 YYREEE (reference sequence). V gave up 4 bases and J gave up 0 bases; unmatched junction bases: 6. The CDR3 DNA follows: TGTGCCAGCAGCCAGGACAGGGTGAGCTCCTACGAGCAGTACTTC. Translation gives CASSQDRVSSYEQYF.

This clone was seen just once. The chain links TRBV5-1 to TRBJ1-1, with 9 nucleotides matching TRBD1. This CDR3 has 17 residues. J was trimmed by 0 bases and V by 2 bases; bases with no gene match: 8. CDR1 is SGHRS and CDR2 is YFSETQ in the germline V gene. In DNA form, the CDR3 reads TGCGCCAGCAGCTTTAGTCAGGGACAGGGAATGAACACTGAAGCTTTCTTT. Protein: CASSFSQGQGMNTEAFF. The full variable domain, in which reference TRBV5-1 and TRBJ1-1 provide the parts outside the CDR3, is KAGVTQTPRYLIKTRGQQVTLSCSPISGHRSVSWYQQTPGQGLQFLFEYFSETQRNKGNFPGRFSGRQFSNSRSEMNVSTLELGDSALYLCASSFSQGQGMNTEAFFGQGTRLTVV.

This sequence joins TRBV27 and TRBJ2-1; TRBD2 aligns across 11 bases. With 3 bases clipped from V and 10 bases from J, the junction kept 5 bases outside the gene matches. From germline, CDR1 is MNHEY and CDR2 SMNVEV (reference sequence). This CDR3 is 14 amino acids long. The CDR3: CASSFRLAGTEQFF. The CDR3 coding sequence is TGTGCCAGCAGTTTTCGACTAGCGGGGACCGAGCAGTTCTTC.

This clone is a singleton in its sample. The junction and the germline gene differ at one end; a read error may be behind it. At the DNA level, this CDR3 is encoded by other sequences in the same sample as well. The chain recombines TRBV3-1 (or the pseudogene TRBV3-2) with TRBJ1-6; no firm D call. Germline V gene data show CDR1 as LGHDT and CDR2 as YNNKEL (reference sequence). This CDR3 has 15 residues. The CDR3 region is CASSQELRSYSPLHF. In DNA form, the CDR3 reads TGTGCCAGCAGTCAAGAACTCCGGTCCTATTCACCCCTCCACTTT.

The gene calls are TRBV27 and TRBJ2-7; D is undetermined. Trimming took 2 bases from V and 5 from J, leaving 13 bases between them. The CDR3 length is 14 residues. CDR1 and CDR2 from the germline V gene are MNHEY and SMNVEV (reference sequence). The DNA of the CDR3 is TGTGCCAGCAGTTTAGAGCAGGTCCCACACGAGCAGTACTTC. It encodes CASSLEQVPHEQYF.

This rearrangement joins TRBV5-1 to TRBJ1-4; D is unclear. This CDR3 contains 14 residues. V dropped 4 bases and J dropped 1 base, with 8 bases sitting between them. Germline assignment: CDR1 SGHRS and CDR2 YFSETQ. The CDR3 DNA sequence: TGCGCCAGCAGCCTAGTAGGAACTAATGAAAAACTGTTTTTT. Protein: CASSLVGTNEKLFF.

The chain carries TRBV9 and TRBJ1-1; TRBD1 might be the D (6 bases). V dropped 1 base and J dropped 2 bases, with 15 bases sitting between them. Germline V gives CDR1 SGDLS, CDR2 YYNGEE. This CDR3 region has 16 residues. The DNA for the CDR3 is TGTGCCAGCAGCGTACTCAGGGGAGGGGGAAACACTGAAGCTTTCTTT. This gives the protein CASSVLRGGGNTEAFF.

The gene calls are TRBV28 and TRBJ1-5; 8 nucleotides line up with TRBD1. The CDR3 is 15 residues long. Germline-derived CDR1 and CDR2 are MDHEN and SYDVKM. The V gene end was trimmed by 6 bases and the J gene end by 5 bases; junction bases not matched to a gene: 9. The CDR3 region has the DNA TGTGCCAGCAGGCGCCAGGGGGCTCTCCATCAGCCCCAGCATTTT. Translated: CASRRQGALHQPQHF.

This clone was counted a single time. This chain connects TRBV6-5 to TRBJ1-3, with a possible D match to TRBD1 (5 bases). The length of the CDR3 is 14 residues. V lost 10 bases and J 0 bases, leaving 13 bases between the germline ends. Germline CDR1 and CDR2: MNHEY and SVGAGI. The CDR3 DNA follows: TGTGCCACCCAGGAAGGGGCCTCTGGAAACACCATATATTTT. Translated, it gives CATQEGASGNTIYF.

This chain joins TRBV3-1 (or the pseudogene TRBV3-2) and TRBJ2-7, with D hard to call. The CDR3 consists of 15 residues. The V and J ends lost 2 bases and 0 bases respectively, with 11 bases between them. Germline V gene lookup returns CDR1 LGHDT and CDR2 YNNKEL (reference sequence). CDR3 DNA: TGTGCCAGCAGCCAAAGCTACCGTAGCTCCTACGAGCAGTACTTC. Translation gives CASSQSYRSSYEQYF.

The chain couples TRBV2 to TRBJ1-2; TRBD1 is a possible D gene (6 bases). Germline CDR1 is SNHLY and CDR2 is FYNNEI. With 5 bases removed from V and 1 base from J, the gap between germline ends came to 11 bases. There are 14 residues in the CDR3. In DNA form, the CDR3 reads TGTGCCAGCAGTTTCCAGGGGCTTAACTATGGCTACACCTTC. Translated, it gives CASSFQGLNYGYTF.

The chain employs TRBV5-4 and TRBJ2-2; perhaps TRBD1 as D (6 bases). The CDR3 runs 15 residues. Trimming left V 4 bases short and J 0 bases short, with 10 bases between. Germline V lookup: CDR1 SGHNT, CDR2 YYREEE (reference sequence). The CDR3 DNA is TGTGCCAGCAGCCTCGGGACACCGAACACCGGGGAGCTGTTTTTT. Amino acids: CASSLGTPNTGELFF.

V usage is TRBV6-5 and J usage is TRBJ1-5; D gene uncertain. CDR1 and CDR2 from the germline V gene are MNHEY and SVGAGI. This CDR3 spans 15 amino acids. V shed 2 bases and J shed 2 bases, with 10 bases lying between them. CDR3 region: CASSYGTGGNQPQHF. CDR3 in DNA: TGTGCCAGCAGTTACGGTACCGGGGGCAATCAGCCCCAGCATTTT.

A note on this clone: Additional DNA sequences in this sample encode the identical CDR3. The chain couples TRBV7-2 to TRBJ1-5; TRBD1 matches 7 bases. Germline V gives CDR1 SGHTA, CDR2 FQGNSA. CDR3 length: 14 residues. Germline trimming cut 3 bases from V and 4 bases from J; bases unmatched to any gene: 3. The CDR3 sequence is CASSLGQSNQPQHF. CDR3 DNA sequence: TGTGCCAGCAGCTTGGGACAGTCTAATCAGCCCCAGCATTTT.

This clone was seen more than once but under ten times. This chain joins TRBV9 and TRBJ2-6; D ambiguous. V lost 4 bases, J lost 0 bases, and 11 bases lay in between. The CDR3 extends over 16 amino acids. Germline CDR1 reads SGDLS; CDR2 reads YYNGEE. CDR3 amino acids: CASSLMPDSGANVLTF. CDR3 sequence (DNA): TGTGCCAGCAGCCTCATGCCAGACTCTGGGGCCAACGTCCTGACTTTC.

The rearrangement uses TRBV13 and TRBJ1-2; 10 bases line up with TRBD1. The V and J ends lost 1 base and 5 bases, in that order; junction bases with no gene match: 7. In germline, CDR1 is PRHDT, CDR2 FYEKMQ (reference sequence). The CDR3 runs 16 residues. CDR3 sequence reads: CASSLEGTGALYGYTF. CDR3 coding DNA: TGTGCCAGCAGCTTAGAAGGGACAGGGGCTTTGTATGGCTACACCTTC.

CDR3 coding DNA: TGTGCCAGCAGTTACGTCAGGATCGATGATCAGCCCCAGCATTTT. Protein: CASSYVRIDDQPQHF. The chain uses TRBV6-6 and TRBJ1-5; no firm D call. Looked up from germline, CDR1 is MNHNY and CDR2 is SVGAGI (reference sequence). This CDR3 spans 15 amino acids. V lost 2 bases, J lost 5 bases, and 13 bases lay in between.